What follows is one T cell receptor (beta chain) and its context. Antigen specificity is unknown. The sample comes from a study of T-cell memory formation after mild COVID-19. Study findings and constraints: Researchers could not confirm that second-wave clones peaking on day 37 targeted SARS-CoV-2. Some SARS-CoV-2-responding clones were already detected in memory before infection.

From the 5' RACE reads, TCRdb called clonotypes with MiXCR, one entry per CDR3 protein. The sample includes around 450,000 distinct CDR3 sequences, approximately 24% of them seen just once. The CDR3 has 12 residues. V lost 9 bases to trimming and J lost 5 bases, with 12 bases between them. The V gene's germline CDR1 is KGHDR and CDR2 SFDVKD. This chain connects TRBV24-1 to TRBJ1-1; no clear D. Source material: PBMCs or a T cell subset sorted from them (not recorded which). This clonotype originated in an adult woman who had mild COVID-19 (a few samples of this study predate the infection). Cell type and time point are not known. The DNA for the CDR3 is TGTGCCACCGCGGGCAGAGGAACTGAAGCTTTCTTT. It specifies CATAGRGTEAFF.